This entry lists 23 T cell receptor beta chains sequenced from one sample in a study of T cells after yellow fever vaccination. Each CDR3 protein gets one entry after TCRdb re-called the 5' RACE reads with MiXCR. This sample has about 73,000 distinct CDR3 sequences, with around 7.7% found just once. The material sequenced was CD8+ T cells sorted from PBMCs, taken on the day of the yellow fever booster vaccination. Source of these receptors: a man aged 25-40 years who received the YFV17D yellow fever vaccine.

The J gene is TRBJ1-1, the V gene TRBV6-5; perhaps TRBD1 as D (6 bases). The CDR3 covers 14 residues. The germline V and J ends were trimmed by 2 bases and 2 bases, with 9 bases remaining between them. Germline assignment: CDR1 MNHEY and CDR2 SVGAGI. CDR3 residues: CASSYGTLNTEAFF. CDR3 sequence (DNA): TGTGCCAGCAGTTACGGGACACTCAACACTGAAGCTTTCTTT.

The chain uses TRBV30 and TRBJ2-1; D is perhaps TRBD1 (5 bases). There are 14 residues in the CDR3. With 1 base removed from V and 9 bases from J, the gap between germline ends came to 16 bases. CDR1 GTSNPN and CDR2 SVGIG come from the germline V gene (reference sequence). This chain's CDR3 is CAWSGEAGIREQFF. CDR3 coding DNA: TGTGCCTGGAGTGGAGAGGCAGGGATTCGTGAGCAGTTCTTC.

The CDR3 bases are TGCGCCAGCAGCCAGAACACAGCCTACGAGCAGTACTTC. It encodes CASSQNTAYEQYF. The chain links TRBV4-3 to TRBJ2-7; no definite D call. The CDR3 length is 13 residues. Germline CDR1 and CDR2: LGHNA and YSLEER. Trimming removed 3 bases from V and 2 bases from J, with 8 bases in between.

V is TRBV12-3 or TRBV12-4 and J is TRBJ2-7; maybe TRBD2 (7 bases). The CDR3 consists of 17 residues. The V end was cut by 4 bases, the J end by 0 bases, with 19 bases between. The CDR3 protein is CASSSTLGGGSSYEQYF. CDR3 nucleotides: TGTGCCAGCAGTTCCACCTTGGGAGGGGGGAGCTCCTACGAGCAGTACTTC.

This clonotype appeared a few times. The chain uses TRBV11-2 and TRBJ2-1; D is unclear. The ends were cut back, 0 bases at V and 0 bases at J, with 12 bases in the middle. Germline lookup yields CDR1 SGHAT and CDR2 FQNNGV. The CDR3 is 17 amino acids. The CDR3 nucleotides read TGTGCCAGCAGCTTAGAACCCTGGCCCCTCTCCTACAATGAGCAGTTCTTC. Amino acid sequence: CASSLEPWPLSYNEQFF.

J is TRBJ2-7 and V is TRBV7-9; D unclear. The CDR3 runs to 12 residues. V was pared by 0 bases and J by 5 bases, with 5 bases between. Per the germline V gene, CDR1 is SEHNR and CDR2 is FQNEAQ (reference sequence). The CDR3 reads CASSLAPDEQYF. The CDR3 DNA follows: TGTGCCAGCAGCTTAGCGCCAGACGAGCAGTACTTC. The full variable domain, its missing parts supplied by reference TRBV7-9 and TRBJ2-7, is DTGVSQNPRHKITKRGQNVTFRCDPISEHNRLYWYRQTLGQGPEFLTYFQNEAQLEKSRLLSDRFSAERPKGSFSTLEIQRTEQGDSAMYLCASSLAPDEQYFGPGTRLTVT.

There are a few counts of this clonotype. This rearrangement joins TRBV20-1 to TRBJ2-7; D is perhaps TRBD2 (5 bases). Germline CDR1 DFQATT, CDR2 SNEGSKA (reference sequence). The CDR3 contains 12 residues. V was clipped by 7 bases and J by 1 base, with 11 bases between them. DNA of the CDR3: TGCAGTGGTAAGAGGGCGTCCTACGAGCAGTACTTC. Translated: CSGKRASYEQYF.

There are a few counts of this clonotype. The rearrangement uses TRBV11-2 and TRBJ2-2, with 11 bases fitting TRBD2. There are 20 residues in the CDR3. Per the germline V gene, CDR1 is SGHAT and CDR2 is FQNNGV. The V gene end was trimmed by 0 bases and the J gene end by 7 bases; junction bases not matched to a gene: 16. The CDR3 DNA is TGTGCCAGCAGCTTAGAGGGACAGGGCCTACTAGCGGGAGTTTACGGGGAGCTGTTTTTT. The encoded protein is CASSLEGQGLLAGVYGELFF.

The chain uses TRBV7-6 and TRBJ2-7; no clear D gene. V was cut by 1 base and J by 2 bases, with 18 bases left in between. CDR1 and CDR2 (germline): SGHVS, FNYEAQ. The CDR3 extends over 17 amino acids. The CDR3 region has the DNA TGTGCCAGCAGCTTAGTGGTGCTGGGCAGTAAAACCTACGAGCAGTACTTC. Translated: CASSLVVLGSKTYEQYF.

In this sample, this clonotype turned up many times. CDR3 protein: CASSYGLVSYNEQFF. The CDR3 nucleotides read TGTGCCAGCAGTTACGGACTAGTGTCCTACAATGAGCAGTTCTTC. This rearrangement joins TRBV6-5 to TRBJ2-1, with 7 nucleotides matching TRBD2. V dropped 2 bases and J dropped 1; count of bases not matched to a gene: 2. The germline V gene has CDR1 MNHEY and CDR2 SVGAGI. The CDR3 consists of 15 residues.

This clonotype turned up a few times. The chain recombines TRBV12-3 or TRBV12-4 with TRBJ1-2; D might be TRBD1 (5 bases). The CDR3 consists of 12 residues. V was shortened by 6 bases and J by 5 bases, with 10 bases between the two germline ends. The CDR3 spells CASSQGPYGYTF. CDR3 DNA sequence: TGTGCCAGCAGCCAGGGACCTTATGGCTACACCTTC.

In its sample, this clonotype is medium-sized (0.01 to 0.1%). This rearrangement joins TRBV5-6 to TRBJ2-7; 7 positions agree with TRBD2. V trimming: 4 bases; J trimming: 3 bases; junction bases outside the gene matches: 7. CDR1 and CDR2 from the germline V gene are SGHDT and YYEEEE. The CDR3 totals 14 residues. The CDR3 sequence is CASSPTGLRYEQYF. As DNA, the CDR3 is TGTGCCAGCAGCCCGACGGGACTACGCTACGAGCAGTACTTC.

This chain links TRBV28 with TRBJ2-7, with TRBD2 matching 9 bases. CDR1 and CDR2 (germline): MDHEN, SYDVKM. This CDR3 contains 15 residues. Losses at the gene ends were 2 bases for V and 3 bases for J; bases not matched to a gene: 5. CDR3 protein: CASSLGAGGIYEQYF. CDR3 DNA sequence: TGTGCCAGCAGTTTAGGAGCGGGAGGAATCTACGAGCAGTACTTC.

The chain joins TRBV7-6 to TRBJ2-1; D perhaps matches TRBD1 (7 bases). CDR3 length: 16 residues. Per the germline V gene, CDR1 is SGHVS and CDR2 is FNYEAQ. V was cut by 1 base and J by 4 bases, with 14 bases left in between. The CDR3: CASSLVGGDSYNEQFF. CDR3 bases: TGTGCCAGCAGCTTAGTGGGCGGGGACAGTTACAATGAGCAGTTCTTC.

The chain couples TRBV20-1 to TRBJ2-3; no firm D call. The CDR3 is 11 residues long. V lost 1 base, J lost 4 bases, and 3 bases lay in between. Germline lookup yields CDR1 DFQATT and CDR2 SNEGSKA (reference sequence). CDR3 nucleotides: TGCAGTGCTAGAGTCGCAGATACGCAGTATTTT. It codes for CSARVADTQYF.

This clonotype has a handful of counts. The CDR3 DNA sequence: TGCGCCAGCCGAGGACTAGCGGGATACCAAGAGACCCAGTACTTC. Residues: CASRGLAGYQETQYF. The chain employs TRBV5-1 and TRBJ2-5, with 12 bases that match TRBD2. Unmatched junction bases numbered 4, after V lost 7 bases and J lost 0 bases. Germline V gives CDR1 SGHRS, CDR2 YFSETQ. The CDR3 has 15 residues.

The chain couples TRBV2 to TRBJ2-5, with D perhaps assigned TRBD1 or TRBD2 (5 bases each). CDR3 length: 12 residues. Germline CDR1 is SNHLY and CDR2 is FYNNEI. V lost 7 bases and J lost 1, with 7 bases in between. This chain's CDR3 is CASIGTQETQYF. CDR3 bases: TGTGCCAGCATAGGGACCCAAGAGACCCAGTACTTC.

This chain uses TRBV29-1 with TRBJ2-7; 10 bases fit TRBD1. The V and J ends lost 8 bases and 4 bases, in that order; junction bases with no gene match: 8. This CDR3 comprises 13 residues. Per germline, CDR1 SQVTM and CDR2 ANQGSEA. DNA of the CDR3: TGCAGCTTCGCTGGGGGACAGGGGTACGAGCAGTACTTC. This encodes CSFAGGQGYEQYF.

This clonotype was counted a few times. The chain is built from TRBV5-1 and TRBJ2-5, with 8 nucleotides matching TRBD2. Germline V lookup: CDR1 SGHRS, CDR2 YFSETQ. The CDR3 is 16 residues long. V lost 1 base and J lost 0; bases outside the gene matches: 5. The CDR3 here is CASSLSTSGNQETQYF. The CDR3 nucleotides read TGCGCCAGCAGCTTGTCTACTAGCGGAAACCAAGAGACCCAGTACTTC.

This sequence joins TRBV9 and TRBJ2-5, with 10 nucleotides matching TRBD2. Trimming at V came to 3 bases and at J to 0 bases, leaving 2 bases not matched to a gene. The V gene's germline CDR1 is SGDLS and CDR2 YYNGEE. The CDR3 loop spans 15 amino acids. CDR3 in DNA: TGTGCCAGCAGCGCCGGACTAGCGGACCAAGAGACCCAGTACTTC. It yields the protein CASSAGLADQETQYF.

This clonotype was recorded many times. This chain joins TRBV2 and TRBJ2-3; no definite D call. V was shortened by 11 bases and J by 2 bases, with 14 bases between the two germline ends. The CDR3 spans 13 residues. CDR1 is SNHLY and CDR2 is FYNNEI in the germline V gene. The DNA for the CDR3 is TGTGCCCGTCCCCGTTCCGACACAGATACGCAGTATTTT. Residues: CARPRSDTDTQYF.

V and J are TRBV6-5 and TRBJ2-7; D tentatively fits TRBD1 or TRBD2 (5 bases each). Trimming removed 2 bases from V and 0 bases from J, with 23 bases in between. The CDR3 is made up of 19 amino acids. Germline V gene sequence: CDR1 MNHEY, CDR2 SVGAGI. In DNA, the CDR3 is TGTGCCAGCAGTTACGACCAGATTGGGGTGGGACGGAGCTCCTACGAGCAGTACTTC. This gives the protein CASSYDQIGVGRSSYEQYF.

This clonotype was picked up many times. The DNA for the CDR3 is TGTGCCAGCAGCCGCCTAGCGGGAAGGGGAAGGACAGATACGCAGTATTTT. Residues: CASSRLAGRGRTDTQYF. The genes are TRBV7-8 and TRBJ2-3, with 9 positions matching TRBD2. This CDR3 comprises 17 residues. Per the germline V gene, CDR1 is SGHVS and CDR2 is FQNEAQ. The V gene end was trimmed by 5 bases and the J gene end by 3 bases; junction bases not matched to a gene: 12.